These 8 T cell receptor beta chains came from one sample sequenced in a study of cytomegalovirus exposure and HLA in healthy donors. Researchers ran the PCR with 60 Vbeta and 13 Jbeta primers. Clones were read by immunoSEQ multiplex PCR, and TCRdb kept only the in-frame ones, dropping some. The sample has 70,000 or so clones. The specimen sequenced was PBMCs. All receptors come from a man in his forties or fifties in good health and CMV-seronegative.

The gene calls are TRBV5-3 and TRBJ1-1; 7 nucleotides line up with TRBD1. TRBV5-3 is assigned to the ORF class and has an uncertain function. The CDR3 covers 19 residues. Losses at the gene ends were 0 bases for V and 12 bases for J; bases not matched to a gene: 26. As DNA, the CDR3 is TGTGCCAGAAGCTTGGCTGAGACACCTCCATTTAGGGGGCTTAGTGTCTCTTTCTTT. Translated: CARSLAETPPFRGLSVSFF.

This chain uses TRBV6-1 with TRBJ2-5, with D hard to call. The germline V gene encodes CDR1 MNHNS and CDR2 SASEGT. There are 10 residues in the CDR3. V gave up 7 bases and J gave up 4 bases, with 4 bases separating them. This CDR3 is CASTRETQYF. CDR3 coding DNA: TGTGCCAGCACCCGAGAGACCCAGTACTTC.

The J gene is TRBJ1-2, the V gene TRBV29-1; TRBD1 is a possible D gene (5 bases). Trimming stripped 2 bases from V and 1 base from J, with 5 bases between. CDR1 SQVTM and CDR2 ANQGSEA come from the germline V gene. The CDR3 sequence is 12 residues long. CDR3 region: CSVERGNYGYTF. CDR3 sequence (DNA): TGCAGCGTTGAAAGGGGTAACTATGGCTACACCTTC.

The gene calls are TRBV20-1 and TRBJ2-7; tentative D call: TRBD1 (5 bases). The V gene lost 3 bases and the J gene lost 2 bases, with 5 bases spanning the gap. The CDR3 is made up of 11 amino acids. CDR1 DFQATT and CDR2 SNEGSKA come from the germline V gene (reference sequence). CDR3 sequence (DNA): TGCAGTGCTAGGGACACCTACGAGCAGTACTTC. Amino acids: CSARDTYEQYF.

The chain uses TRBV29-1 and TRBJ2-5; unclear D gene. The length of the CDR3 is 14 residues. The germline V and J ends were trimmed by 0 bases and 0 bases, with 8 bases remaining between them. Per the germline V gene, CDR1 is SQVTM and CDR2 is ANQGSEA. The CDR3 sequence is CSVEERQYQETQYF. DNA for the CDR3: TGCAGCGTTGAAGAGCGGCAGTACCAAGAGACCCAGTACTTC.

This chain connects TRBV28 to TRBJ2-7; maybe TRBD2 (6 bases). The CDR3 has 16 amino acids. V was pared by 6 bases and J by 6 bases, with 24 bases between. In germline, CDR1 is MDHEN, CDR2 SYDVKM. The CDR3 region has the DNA TGTGCCAGCAGACCCCCGGGCGGCGGGGTTTCGAGCGAGCAGTACTTC. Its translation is CASRPPGGGVSSEQYF.

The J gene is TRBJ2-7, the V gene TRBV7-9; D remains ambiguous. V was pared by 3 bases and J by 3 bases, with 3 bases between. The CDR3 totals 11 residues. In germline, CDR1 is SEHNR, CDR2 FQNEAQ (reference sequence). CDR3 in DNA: TGTGCCAGCAGCTTCAACTACGAGCAGTACTTC. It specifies CASSFNYEQYF.

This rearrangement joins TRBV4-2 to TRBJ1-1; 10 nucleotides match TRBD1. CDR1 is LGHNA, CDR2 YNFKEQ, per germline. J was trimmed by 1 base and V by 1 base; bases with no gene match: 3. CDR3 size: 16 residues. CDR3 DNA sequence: TGTGCCAGCAGCCAAGGGACAGGGGGTTCGAACACTGAAGCTTTCTTT. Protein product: CASSQGTGGSNTEAFF.